Below are 5 T cell receptor beta chains sequenced from a single sample in a study of T cell repertoires in cytomegalovirus infection. MiXCR was run by TCRdb on the reads, yielding one entry per CDR3 protein. The sample holds approximately 470,000 distinct CDR3 sequences; about two fifths are singletons and the top ten take roughly two fifths. No antigen is known for these receptors. Sequencing was performed on cultured PBMCs, taken from culture after CMV antigen stimulation. The receptors shown here come from a human donor in good health (CMV status not recorded). Some clones in this sample may be carry-over from other donors' samples.

The genes are TRBV12-3 or TRBV12-4 and TRBJ2-1, with 10 nucleotides matching TRBD2. This CDR3 has 11 residues. With 5 bases clipped from V and 16 bases from J, the junction kept 5 bases outside the gene matches. The CDR3 bases are TGTGCCAGCAGTGGACTAGCGGAAAATTTCTTC. Translation: CASSGLAENFF.

This clonotype was detected a few times. The V call is TRBV12-3 or TRBV12-4, the J call TRBJ1-6; 7 bases match TRBD1. This CDR3 comprises 14 residues. The DNA of the CDR3 is TGTGTCAGGCGAGGGGGCGATTATAATTCACCCCTCCACTTT. It specifies CVRRGGDYNSPLHF.

The chain couples TRBV19 to TRBJ2-5, with D possibly matching TRBD1 (5 bases). With 3 bases removed from V and 5 bases from J, the gap between germline ends came to 16 bases. The CDR3 is 15 residues long. The germline V gene encodes CDR1 LNHDA and CDR2 SQIVND (reference sequence). CDR3 in DNA: TGTGCCAGTAGTATCTTGGGCAGGGCCGGCGAGACCCAGTACTTC. Translating it yields CASSILGRAGETQYF.

The chain links TRBV20-1 to TRBJ2-4, with D perhaps being TRBD1 or TRBD2 (5 bases each). This CDR3 spans 14 amino acids. CDR1 DFQATT and CDR2 SNEGSKA come from the germline V gene (reference sequence). V dropped 0 bases and J dropped 9 bases, with 15 bases sitting between them. DNA for the CDR3: TGCAGTGCTAGAGATGCGCGTACGAGGGGCATTCAGTACTTC. This sequence encodes CSARDARTRGIQYF.

CDR3 region: CASSEAITGQQYF. The CDR3 DNA sequence: TGTGCCAGCAGTGAAGCGATAACAGGGCAGCAGTACTTC. The rearrangement uses TRBV6-1 and TRBJ2-7, with D perhaps TRBD1 (6 bases). The CDR3 totals 13 residues. CDR1 is MNHNS and CDR2 is SASEGT in the germline V gene. Between the trimmed V and J ends, which lost 0 bases and 8 bases, there was a span of 11 bases.